These 32 T cell receptor beta chains originate from one sample sequenced in a study of blood T cell repertoires in COVID-19. Repertoires were generated with immunoSEQ multiplex PCR, while TCRdb's copy carries only in-frame clones and drops some. The repertoire has about 250,000 clones, 75% to 85% of them found once; the top ten carry 8.5% to 9.5%. Sequences were obtained from PBMCs or T cells enriched from blood (not recorded which). The receptors derive from a woman in her fifties or sixties with acute COVID-19.

The chain carries TRBV15 and TRBJ2-5; 8 nucleotides agree with TRBD2. J was trimmed by 2 bases and V by 1 base; bases with no gene match: 0. CDR1 and CDR2 from the germline V gene are LNHNV and YYDKDF (reference sequence). The CDR3 loop spans 14 amino acids. The CDR3 nucleotides are TGTGCCACCAGCAGAGCGGGGGGGCAAGAGACCCAGTACTTC. This codes for CATSRAGGQETQYF.

This chain joins TRBV6-6 and TRBJ2-1; D unresolved. Trimming took 5 bases from V and 2 from J, leaving 7 bases between them. Germline assignment: CDR1 MNHNY and CDR2 SVGAGI (reference sequence). This CDR3 spans 13 amino acids. The CDR3 region is CASSLGTYNEQFF. CDR3 bases: TGTGCCAGCAGTCTTGGCACCTACAATGAGCAGTTCTTC.

The chain employs TRBV19 and TRBJ1-2, with no clear D. This CDR3 region has 13 residues. V lost 6 bases and J lost 4, with 12 bases in between. CDR1 is LNHDA and CDR2 is SQIVND in the germline V gene (reference sequence). The DNA for the CDR3 is TGTGCCAGTAGAGCTCCGCCTACCTATGGCTACACCTTC. Its protein is CASRAPPTYGYTF.

This chain joins TRBV28 and TRBJ1-5; TRBD1 matches 7 bases. The CDR3 runs 16 residues. J was trimmed by 5 bases and V by 4 bases; bases with no gene match: 11. Germline V gives CDR1 MDHEN, CDR2 SYDVKM. CDR3 loop: CASSSTRQGWDQPQHF. CDR3 sequence (DNA): TGTGCCAGCAGTTCAACGCGACAGGGCTGGGATCAGCCCCAGCATTTT.

The count of this clone is one. This chain links TRBV2 with TRBJ2-1, with 10 bases aligning to TRBD2. Trimming removed 4 bases from V and 5 bases from J; junction bases left unmatched: 5. The CDR3 is made up of 15 amino acids. Per the germline V gene, CDR1 is SNHLY and CDR2 is FYNNEI. CDR3 residues: CASSAERGGHNEQFF. In DNA form, the CDR3 reads TGTGCCAGCAGTGCGGAGCGGGGGGGTCACAATGAGCAGTTCTTC. Using reference TRBV2 and TRBJ2-1 for the parts outside the CDR3, the full variable domain is EPEVTQTPSHQVTQMGQEVILRCVPISNHLYFYWYRQILGQKVEFLVSFYNNEISEKSEIFDDQFSVERPDGSNFTLKIRSTKLEDSAMYFCASSAERGGHNEQFFGPGTRLTVL.

The V and J genes are TRBV30 and TRBJ2-3; no clear D. From germline, CDR1 is GTSNPN and CDR2 SVGIG (reference sequence). V gave up 0 bases and J gave up 6 bases, with 7 bases separating them. CDR3 length: 12 residues. The CDR3: CAWSVRWDTQYF. CDR3 nucleotide sequence: TGTGCCTGGAGTGTACGGTGGGATACGCAGTATTTT.

In its sample, this clone was seen once. V and J are TRBV19 and TRBJ1-1; unclear D gene. Trimming took 10 bases from V and 1 from J, leaving 10 bases between them. The CDR3 has 12 amino acids. Germline CDR1 LNHDA, CDR2 SQIVND (reference sequence). For the CDR3, the DNA is TGTGCCACCCAGGCGGGGAACACTGAAGCTTTCTTT. Translated: CATQAGNTEAFF.

This clone has only one observation. The chain combines TRBV2 with TRBJ1-1; no definite D call. This CDR3 contains 14 residues. The V gene's germline CDR1 is SNHLY and CDR2 FYNNEI. The V and J ends lost 7 bases and 4 bases respectively, with 16 bases between them. The CDR3 loop is CASTPAGWGTEAFF. The CDR3 coding sequence is TGTGCCAGCACCCCCGCGGGATGGGGCACTGAAGCTTTCTTT.

The chain has TRBV3-1 (or the pseudogene TRBV3-2) and TRBJ1-2; 10 nucleotides line up with TRBD1. With V trimmed by 3 bases and J by 2 bases, 3 bases remained unmatched. Per germline, CDR1 LGHDT and CDR2 YNNKEL (reference sequence). The CDR3 is 15 residues long. This CDR3 is CASSQGQGRNYGYTF. The CDR3 DNA reads TGTGCCAGCAGCCAGGGACAGGGGAGGAACTATGGCTACACCTTC.

The rearrangement joins TRBV30 to TRBJ2-3; D gene uncertain. The CDR3 has 12 residues. Trimming removed 2 bases at V and 4 bases at J, with 7 bases between. CDR1 and CDR2 from the germline V gene are GTSNPN and SVGIG (reference sequence). CDR3 sequence: CAWSSSSDTQYF. In DNA form, the CDR3 reads TGTGCCTGGAGTTCGTCTTCAGATACGCAGTATTTT.

The rearrangement uses TRBV6-2 or TRBV6-3 and TRBJ2-1, with D unresolved. Germline V gene data show CDR1 as MNHEY and CDR2 as SVGEGT. CDR3 length equals 14 residues. The ends were cut back, 2 bases at V and 4 bases at J, with 9 bases in the middle. The CDR3 nucleotides are TGTGCCAGCAGTTACCGTTCTACGTACAATGAGCAGTTCTTC. This gives the protein CASSYRSTYNEQFF.

V and J are TRBV28 and TRBJ1-2; TRBD1 aligns across 11 bases. There are 13 residues in the CDR3. V gave up 4 bases and J gave up 7 bases; unmatched junction bases: 2. Germline assignment: CDR1 MDHEN and CDR2 SYDVKM. The CDR3 spells CASSSGQGVGYTF. The CDR3 DNA reads TGTGCCAGCAGTTCGGGACAGGGGGTTGGCTACACCTTC.

V gene TRBV19 combines with J gene TRBJ1-4, with D tentatively TRBD1 (6 bases). This CDR3 has 13 amino acids. Germline V lookup: CDR1 LNHDA, CDR2 SQIVND (reference sequence). Between the trimmed V and J ends, which lost 7 bases and 5 bases, there was a span of 11 bases. Here the CDR3 reads CASTKGTNEKLFF. The CDR3 region has the DNA TGTGCCAGTACTAAAGGGACAAATGAAAAACTGTTTTTT.

V and J are TRBV5-1 and TRBJ1-1; perhaps TRBD1 as D (5 bases). Germline V gives CDR1 SGHRS, CDR2 YFSETQ. This CDR3 comprises 12 residues. V lost 7 bases and J 1 base, leaving 8 bases between the germline ends. CDR3 coding DNA: TGCGCCAGCGGAACAGGGAACACTGAAGCTTTCTTT. Protein sequence: CASGTGNTEAFF.

This sequence joins TRBV25-1 and TRBJ1-5, with 8 bases that match TRBD1. V lost 3 bases, J lost 2 bases, and 6 bases stayed unmatched. CDR1 MGHDK and CDR2 SYGVNS come from the germline V gene. The CDR3 extends over 16 amino acids. CDR3 in amino acids: CASSETGQAGNQPQHF. In DNA, the CDR3 is TGTGCCAGCAGTGAGACGGGACAGGCCGGCAATCAGCCCCAGCATTTT.

This clone is a singleton in its sample. The chain couples TRBV6-1 to TRBJ2-7; 11 bases agree with TRBD2. The CDR3 has 18 residues. Germline V CDR1 and CDR2: MNHNS, SASEGT. V was pared by 3 bases and J by 2 bases, with 12 bases of the junction left unmatched. The CDR3 region is CASSDWASGGPIPYEQYF. CDR3 DNA sequence: TGTGCCAGCAGTGACTGGGCTAGCGGGGGGCCAATACCCTACGAGCAGTACTTC.

This chain links TRBV10-3 with TRBJ1-2; no clear D gene. This CDR3 has 14 amino acids. CDR1 and CDR2 (germline): ENHRY, SYGVKD. The ends were cut back, 3 bases at V and 2 bases at J, with 10 bases in the middle. The CDR3 DNA is TGTGCCATCAGTGATACTGGGCTCAACTATGGCTACACCTTC. Its translation: CAISDTGLNYGYTF.

The rearrangement links TRBV5-4 to TRBJ1-1; 7 bases fit TRBD1. The CDR3 consists of 15 residues. Trimming at V came to 4 bases and at J to 1 base, leaving 7 bases not matched to a gene. The germline V gene has CDR1 SGHNT and CDR2 YYREEE (reference sequence). The CDR3 spells CASSDRDSSNTEAFF. CDR3 DNA: TGTGCCAGCAGCGACCGGGACAGCTCGAACACTGAAGCTTTCTTT.

The CDR3 spells CATSVAGPYEQYF. The CDR3 DNA sequence: TGTGCCACCAGCGTAGCGGGGCCCTACGAGCAGTACTTC. The chain employs TRBV15 and TRBJ2-7; TRBD2 agrees at 8 bases. V shed 5 bases and J 2 bases; nucleotides not matched to a gene: 2. The CDR3 runs to 13 residues. Germline CDR1 reads LNHNV; CDR2 reads YYDKDF (reference sequence).

The chain has TRBV5-1 and TRBJ1-6; 7 positions agree with TRBD1. This CDR3 is built from 16 residues. J lost 9 bases, V lost 0 bases, and 9 bases had no gene match. Germline V CDR1 and CDR2: SGHRS, YFSETQ. CDR3 DNA: TGCGCCAGCAGCTTGGGGCAGCGACAGGGCCGTTCACCCCTCCACTTT. It is translated as CASSLGQRQGRSPLHF.

CDR3 amino acids: CSVERGSNTEAFF. In DNA form, the CDR3 reads TGCAGCGTTGAAAGGGGTTCGAACACTGAAGCTTTCTTT. The V call is TRBV29-1, the J call TRBJ1-1; possibly TRBD1 for D (5 bases). V dropped 2 bases and J dropped 1 base, with 8 bases sitting between them. Germline lookup yields CDR1 SQVTM and CDR2 ANQGSEA. The CDR3 is 13 amino acids.

The chain carries TRBV6-5 and TRBJ2-1; D is unclear. Germline CDR1 is MNHEY and CDR2 is SVGAGI. Deletions cut 4 bases from V and 8 bases from J, with 9 bases between. The CDR3 has 12 amino acids. The CDR3 DNA follows: TGTGCCAGCAGTTCTCGACACGATGAGCAGTTCTTC. It specifies CASSSRHDEQFF.

The V call is TRBV5-4, the J call TRBJ1-1; 7 nucleotides align to TRBD1. The V and J ends lost 4 bases and 4 bases, in that order; junction bases with no gene match: 13. CDR1 is SGHNT, CDR2 YYREEE, per germline (reference sequence). The length of the CDR3 is 16 residues. The CDR3, as DNA: TGTGCCAGCAGCAAGACAGGGAGAGGACAAGCCACTGAAGCTTTCTTT. It yields the protein CASSKTGRGQATEAFF. Full variable domain (rest looked up from reference TRBV5-4 and TRBJ1-1): ETGVTQSPTHLIKTRGQQVTLRCSSQSGHNTVSWYQQALGQGPQFIFQYYREEENGRGNFPPRFSGLQFPNYSSELNVNALELDDSALYLCASSKTGRGQATEAFFGQGTRLTVV.

The chain joins TRBV30 to TRBJ1-3; 8 nucleotides agree with TRBD1. CDR1 is GTSNPN, CDR2 SVGIG, per germline (reference sequence). The CDR3 runs 14 residues. V shed 6 bases and J 11 bases; nucleotides not matched to a gene: 15. The CDR3 spells CACEPRDRHVAIYF. DNA of the CDR3: TGTGCCTGTGAACCGCGGGACAGGCATGTGGCCATATATTTT.

J is TRBJ2-2 and V is TRBV7-2, with no clear D. V lost 2 bases and J lost 2, with 15 bases in between. Germline V gives CDR1 SGHTA, CDR2 FQGNSA. CDR3 size: 17 residues. The CDR3 DNA is TGTGCCAGCAGCTTACTGATCGGCAGGATCAACACCGGGGAGCTGTTTTTT. Translation gives CASSLLIGRINTGELFF. The whole variable domain, filled in from reference TRBV7-2 and TRBJ2-2, reads GAGVSQSPSNKVTEKGKDVELRCDPISGHTALYWYRQSLGQGLEFLIYFQGNSAPDKSGLPSDRFSAERTGGSVSTLTIQRTQQEDSAVYLCASSLLIGRINTGELFFGEGSRLTVL.

This chain links TRBV18 with TRBJ2-2; 10 positions agree with TRBD1. This CDR3 is 16 amino acids long. Germline V gene lookup returns CDR1 KGHSH and CDR2 LQKENI. V dropped 0 bases and J dropped 7; count of bases not matched to a gene: 5. CDR3 nucleotide sequence: TGTGCCAGCTCACCACCCGACAGGGGGCATGGCGGGGAGCTGTTTTTT. Translating it yields CASSPPDRGHGGELFF.

Turning to this clone: The junction departs from the called germline gene at one end, perhaps through a read error. The chain is built from TRBV18 and TRBJ2-7, with D possibly matching TRBD1 (6 bases). The CDR3 consists of 18 residues. Germline V lookup: CDR1 KGHSH, CDR2 LQKENI. CDR3 in amino acids: CATSKNRRAAGAPYEQYF. The CDR3 coding sequence is TGTGCCACCTCAAAAAATAGGAGAGCGGCAGGGGCCCCCTACGAGCAGTACTTC.

This chain joins TRBV27 and TRBJ2-2; D uncertain. Germline assignment: CDR1 MNHEY and CDR2 SMNVEV (reference sequence). The CDR3 contains 13 residues. Deletions cut 1 base from V and 6 bases from J, with 6 bases between. CDR3 loop: CASSLFGSGELFF. CDR3 sequence (DNA): TGTGCCAGCAGTTTATTCGGTTCCGGGGAGCTGTTTTTT.

The V gene is TRBV6-5, the J gene TRBJ2-5, with 8 positions matching TRBD1. The CDR3 loop spans 14 amino acids. Germline CDR1 reads MNHEY; CDR2 reads SVGAGI. The V gene end was trimmed by 4 bases and the J gene end by 11 bases; junction bases not matched to a gene: 12. The CDR3, as DNA: TGTGCCAGCAGTTCGGGACAGGTGCTGGTGGGTCAGTACTTC. It encodes CASSSGQVLVGQYF.

This clone showed up just a few times. The chain links TRBV4-2 to TRBJ2-7; D not certain. Between the trimmed V and J ends, which lost 0 bases and 5 bases, there was a span of 11 bases. Germline CDR1 is LGHNA and CDR2 is YNFKEQ. This CDR3 spans 14 amino acids. The CDR3 loop reads CASSQEGNRNEQYF. The CDR3 nucleotides read TGTGCCAGCAGCCAAGAGGGCAATAGAAACGAGCAGTACTTC.

This sequence joins TRBV3-1 (or the pseudogene TRBV3-2) and TRBJ2-7, with 11 bases identical to TRBD2. This CDR3 has 15 residues. Looked up from germline, CDR1 is LGHDT and CDR2 is YNNKEL (reference sequence). V was clipped by 8 bases and J by 2 bases; unmatched bases: 8. The CDR3 nucleotides read TGTGCCAGCCTAGACAGTAGCGGGGGGGCCTACGAGCAGTACTTC. This codes for CASLDSSGGAYEQYF.

The chain uses TRBV5-1 and TRBJ1-2; D may be TRBD1 (6 bases). V was pared by 1 base and J by 1 base, with 8 bases between. The CDR3 consists of 14 residues. Germline CDR1 reads SGHRS; CDR2 reads YFSETQ. The CDR3 DNA reads as TGCGCCAGCAGCTTGCAGGGGAGTAACTATGGCTACACCTTC. Encoded protein: CASSLQGSNYGYTF.